Here is one TCR beta chain with its context. This sample was included in a study of T cells expressing NK-cell markers. Study background: Most of the eight sequenced donors tested HCMV-seropositive; one tested seronegative.

UMIs accompanied the 5'RACE template switching by which TCR beta cDNA was made. TCRdb re-called the 5' RACE reads; every CDR3 protein appears as one record, without DNA. This table holds about 460,000 distinct CDR3 sequences. This CDR3 contains 15 residues. The specimen was blood T cells: a sorted CD56 or NKG2C T cell subset, CD4+ or CD8+ T cells, or bulk PBMC T cells (not recorded which). The chain is built from TRBV12-3 or TRBV12-4 and TRBJ2-1; the TRBD2 assignment by TCRdb is unverifiable without DNA. The sequence derives from a woman aged 45 to 65 in good health. CDR3 sequence: CASSLGAGLGNEQFF.